This T cell receptor beta chain was identified in a study of blood T cell repertoires in COVID-19 (dated by TCRdb to about 2020). Describing the broader study: Collaborator samples came from the United States, Italy and Spain and covered acute and convalescent phases of COVID-19. The prospective study material was composed of cDNA or gDNA derived from T cells, B-cell-depleted T cells, or PBMCs. The dataset comprised deeply sampled blood TCRbeta repertoires from subjects exposed to, actively infected with, or recovered from COVID-19. The repertoires were made available in a free public database intended to serve as a resource for research on the immune response to SARS-CoV-2. The samples were drawn from two sources: the first 160 participants of the ongoing ImmuneRACE study, and 950 to 1,500 subjects contributed by 6 global collaborators. Sample metadata almost always included a de-identified subject ID, COVID-19 status, age in years and sex. Where available, HLA class I and class II types were obtained from metadata supplied by the sample provider rather than from assay-based typing.

The immunoSEQ Assay, a bias-controlled multiplex PCR, was used to amplify TCRbeta CDR3 regions from genomic DNA. In the authors' own workflow: The number of nucleated cells in each sample was estimated from the amplification of reference gene primers within the assay. Sequence reads were collapsed and filtered to measure the absolute abundance of every unique TCRbeta CDR3 rearrangement. For each sample, productive Simpson clonality was calculated as the square root of Simpson's diversity index across productive rearrangements. TCRdb's version of the immuneACCESS table is confined to in-frame rearrangements and falls short of the full clone set. An unresolved V gene accounts for under half of the shortfall where checked; the remainder is of unknown origin. That table furnishes V, J and clone size, whereas the DNA furnished D and trimming. This sample has about 250,000 clones in its table, and over 90% of those were observed once. 0.83% of the sample lies in the top ten.

About this clone itself: It has no known antigen specificity. It has no much larger one-base neighbor in the sample; base qualities were not kept.

In Seattle, one collaborating source enrolled patients while the infection was active and tracked those patients longitudinally over the course of disease. Whole blood was collected in K2EDTA tubes by collaborating institutions according to the institutions' own protocols. Collaborator samples were shipped for TCRbeta analysis as frozen whole blood, isolated PBMCs, or DNA extracted from either sample type. Looking up the germline V gene yields CDR1 MGHRA and CDR2 YSYEKL. The CDR3 goes from the cysteine to the phenylalanine over 14 residues. Only CDR3 DNA is held: 42 bases, read in frame from base 1. The trim is 5 bases for V and 7 bases for J, with a gap of 17 bases between the germline ends. Results and caveats for the whole study, not just this receptor: How much clinical and demographic metadata was included differed by source and by participant, and the metadata was provided uncurated.

The receptor was isolated from a man in his thirties or forties with COVID-19, enrolled during active disease. Recombination joined TRBV4-1 with TRBJ1-1; the D segment could be TRBD1, given 5 matching bases. Material for sequencing was peripheral blood. The CDR3 region reads CASSIQGIRGEAFF. DNA sequence: TGCGCCAGCAGCATCCAGGGAATCCGCGGTGAAGCTTTCTTT.